This paragraph reports one T cell receptor beta chain. The antigen remains unidentified. This specimen includes other DNA sequences encoding the same CDR3. The data originate from a study of immune evolution from preneoplasia to lung adenocarcinoma. Findings and caveats of the study: Top clone share appeared to fall from AAH through AIS, MIA, adenocarcinoma. Normal lung had highest clonality; later lesions appeared denser, more diverse.

Histologic diagnosis was independently verified by two lung pathologists. Here immunoSEQ multiplex PCR was the method, and the copy in TCRdb shows in-frame clones only, minus some. The table lists some 7,000 clones, about 80% of them singletons. The CDR3 covers 13 residues. Germline V gives CDR1 MNHNS, CDR2 SASEGT. The ends were cut back, 5 bases at V and 4 bases at J, with 11 bases in the middle. The receptor's source is a person between 55 and 80 years old with lung adenocarcinoma. The material sequenced was FFPE adjacent normal lung tissue. The gene calls are TRBV6-1 and TRBJ1-1; D not certain. CDR3 in DNA: TGTGCCAGCAGTTCTGGACCTGCCACTGAAGCTTTCTTT. Translation gives CASSSGPATEAFF.